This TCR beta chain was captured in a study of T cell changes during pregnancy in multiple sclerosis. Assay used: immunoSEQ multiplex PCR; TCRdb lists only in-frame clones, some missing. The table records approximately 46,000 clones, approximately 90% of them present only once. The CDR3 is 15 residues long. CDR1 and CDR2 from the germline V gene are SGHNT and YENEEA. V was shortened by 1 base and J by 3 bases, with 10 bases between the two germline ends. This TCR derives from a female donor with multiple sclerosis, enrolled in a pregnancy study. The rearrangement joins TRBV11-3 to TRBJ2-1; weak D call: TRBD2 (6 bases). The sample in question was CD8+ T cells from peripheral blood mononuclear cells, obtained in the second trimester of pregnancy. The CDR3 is CASSLGSGYYNEQFF. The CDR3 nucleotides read TGTGCCAGCAGCTTAGGTAGCGGATACTACAATGAGCAGTTCTTC. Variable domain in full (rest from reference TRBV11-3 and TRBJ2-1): EAGVVQSPRYKIIEKKQPVAFWCNPISGHNTLYWYLQNLGQGPELLIRYENEEAVDDSQLPKDRFSAERLKGVDSTLKIQPAELGDSAVYLCASSLGSGYYNEQFFGPGTRLTVL.